The 14 T cell receptor beta chains presented below share a single source sample, sequenced in a study of shared clonotypes between healthy human individuals. The table came from immunoSEQ multiplex PCR; TCRdb's copy has only in-frame clones and leaves some out. The sample holds fewer than 700,000 clones; 70% to 80% are singletons and the top ten take 9.5% to 15%. The sequencing input was PBMCs. The receptors derive from a middle-aged woman in good health. Some clones in this sample may be carry-over from other donors' samples.

The V gene is TRBV15, the J gene TRBJ2-1, with 14 positions matching TRBD2. This CDR3 has 15 amino acids. With V trimmed by 9 bases and J by 8 bases, 9 bases remained unmatched. From germline, CDR1 is LNHNV and CDR2 YYDKDF (reference sequence). CDR3 in amino acids: CATRPGLAGEYEQFF. In DNA, the CDR3 is TGTGCCACTAGACCGGGACTAGCGGGAGAATATGAGCAGTTCTTC. The full variable domain, rest sourced from reference TRBV15 and TRBJ2-1, is DAMVIQNPRYQVTQFGKPVTLSCSQTLNHNVMYWYQQKSSQAPKLLFHYYDKDFNNEADTPDNFQSRRPNTSFCFLDIRSPGLGDTAMYLCATRPGLAGEYEQFFGPGTRLTVL.

The CDR3 loop reads CASSPVAYNEQFF. DNA of the CDR3: TGTGCCAGCTCACCGGTAGCCTACAATGAGCAGTTCTTC. This chain links TRBV18 with TRBJ2-1, with D unresolved. Germline V gene data show CDR1 as KGHSH and CDR2 as LQKENI. Trimming pared 3 bases from V and 2 bases from J, leaving 5 bases between. This CDR3 region has 13 residues. The full variable domain, rest sourced from reference TRBV18 and TRBJ2-1, is NAGVMQNPRHLVRRRGQEARLRCSPMKGHSHVYWYRQLPEEGLKFMVYLQKENIIDESGMPKERFSAEFPKEGPSILRIQQVVRGDSAAYFCASSPVAYNEQFFGPGTRLTVL.

V and J are TRBV5-1 and TRBJ2-7; unclear D gene. The CDR3 loop spans 14 amino acids. V dropped 2 bases and J dropped 4 bases, with 13 bases sitting between them. In germline, CDR1 is SGHRS, CDR2 YFSETQ. CDR3 sequence: CASSFIPQAYEQYF. For the CDR3, the DNA is TGCGCCAGCAGCTTCATCCCCCAGGCGTACGAGCAGTACTTC.

The table lists this clone with many counts. V gene TRBV7-8 combines with J gene TRBJ2-7; tentative D call: TRBD2 (6 bases). Germline V CDR1 and CDR2: SGHVS, FQNEAQ. The ends were cut back, 4 bases at V and 9 bases at J, with 16 bases in the middle. The CDR3 covers 13 residues. The CDR3 sequence: CASSSRTTTAQYF. Here the CDR3 DNA reads TGTGCCAGCAGCTCCCGGACTACAACGGCGCAGTACTTC.

This clone occurred a few times. The chain joins TRBV5-5 to TRBJ2-7; D gene unclear. This CDR3 contains 15 residues. With 0 bases removed from V and 0 bases from J, the gap between germline ends came to 10 bases. Germline loops: CDR1 SGHKS, CDR2 YYEKEE (reference sequence). The CDR3, as DNA: TGTGCCAGCAGCTTGGGGGCGACCAGCTCCTACGAGCAGTACTTC. Translation gives CASSLGATSSYEQYF.

The chain employs TRBV18 and TRBJ2-2; D call uncertain. The CDR3 is 15 residues long. V lost 1 base and J 0 bases, leaving 6 bases between the germline ends. CDR1 is KGHSH and CDR2 is LQKENI in the germline V gene. As DNA, the CDR3 is TGTGCCAGCTCACCACGCGTAACGAACACCGGGGAGCTGTTTTTT. Translated, it gives CASSPRVTNTGELFF.

This sequence joins TRBV18 and TRBJ1-3; a weak D match, TRBD1 (5 bases). The CDR3 has 15 residues. The germline V gene encodes CDR1 KGHSH and CDR2 LQKENI. CDR3 in amino acids: CATTSGASSGNTIYF. DNA of the CDR3: TGTGCAACAACCTCCGGGGCCAGCTCTGGAAACACCATATATTTT.

The V gene is TRBV11-1, the J gene TRBJ2-3; 7 bases are shared with TRBD1. The V and J ends lost 4 bases and 4 bases, in that order; junction bases with no gene match: 11. The germline CDR1 and CDR2 sequences are SGHAT and FQDESV (reference sequence). This CDR3 is built from 16 residues. The CDR3 sequence is CASSSLTGLFADTQYF. CDR3 sequence (DNA): TGTGCCAGCAGCTCCTTGACAGGGCTTTTCGCAGATACGCAGTATTTT.

As regards this clone: The CDR3 carries no conserved terminal phenylalanine or tryptophan, so it likely arises from a read error. The DNA is omitted, as the CDR3 cannot be located on it reliably, and the CDR3 follows TCRdb's listing. The chain couples TRBV6-7 to TRBJ2-7; the table assigns TRBD1, which was not confirmed against the DNA. TRBV6-7 is filed as an ORF, its function uncertain. Counting both end residues, the CDR3 totals 13 amino acids. CDR3 region: CASSYSKFPGQGP.

This clone has more than one count but fewer than ten. The chain employs TRBV5-3 and TRBJ2-3; D may be TRBD2 (5 bases). TRBV5-3 is known as an ORF, though its function is uncertain. Trimming shortened V by 3 bases and J by 4 bases, and 15 bases separated the two germline ends. CDR3 length: 15 residues. The CDR3 bases are TGTGCCAGAAGCTCGACTAATTATCGGGCAGATACGCAGTATTTT. It specifies CARSSTNYRADTQYF.

The chain employs TRBV11-3 and TRBJ2-2, with D possibly TRBD2 on 6 matching bases. The length of the CDR3 is 15 residues. Per the germline V gene, CDR1 is SGHNT and CDR2 is YENEEA. Trimming took 2 bases from V and 5 from J, leaving 12 bases between them. This chain's CDR3 is CASSLSGLGTGELFF. The CDR3 bases are TGTGCCAGCAGCTTAAGCGGGCTTGGGACCGGGGAGCTGTTTTTT.

The gene calls are TRBV10-2 and TRBJ1-1; tentative D call: TRBD1 (5 bases). The CDR3 length is 14 residues. V was clipped by 0 bases and J by 7 bases, with 12 bases between them. Germline CDR1 is WSHSY and CDR2 is SAAADI. This chain's CDR3 is CASSESGGAGEAFF. CDR3 sequence (DNA): TGCGCCAGCAGTGAGTCGGGAGGGGCCGGTGAAGCTTTCTTT.

V gene TRBV11-2 combines with J gene TRBJ2-3, with TRBD1 identical over 7 bases. The V gene's germline CDR1 is SGHAT and CDR2 FQNNGV. With V trimmed by 3 bases and J by 1 base, 16 bases remained unmatched. The CDR3 consists of 19 residues. The CDR3 spells CASSLIPPHQTGRTDTQYF. CDR3 coding DNA: TGTGCCAGCAGCTTGATTCCCCCCCACCAGACAGGGCGCACAGATACGCAGTATTTT.

This clone was seen just once. The chain is built from TRBV6-1 and TRBJ1-3; D is possibly TRBD1 (5 bases). The CDR3 loop spans 15 amino acids. Germline V gene sequence: CDR1 MNHNS, CDR2 SASEGT. V was trimmed by 7 bases and J by 0 bases, leaving 13 bases between them. CDR3 amino acids: CASNRDRRSGNTIYF. In DNA, the CDR3 is TGTGCCAGCAATAGGGACCGTCGCTCTGGAAACACCATATATTTT.